The 8 T cell receptor beta chains below come from one sample, sequenced in a study of blood T cell repertoires in COVID-19. The method was immunoSEQ multiplex PCR; TCRdb's version includes in-frame clones alone and lacks a portion of them. The profile covers approximately 150,000 clones, with about four fifths appearing a single time and approximately 7.7% taken by the ten largest. Sequenced: peripheral blood. These receptors all stem from a woman in her sixties or seventies with COVID-19, enrolled during active disease.

This clone was seen at least ten times. J is TRBJ1-2 and V is TRBV7-9; 9 nucleotides agree with TRBD1. CDR1 is SEHNR and CDR2 is FQNEAQ in the germline V gene (reference sequence). Trimming cost V 4 bases and J 1 base; bases outside gene matches: 4. CDR3 length equals 15 residues. For the CDR3, the DNA is TGTGCCAGCAGCTCCGGGACAGGGAATAACTATGGCTACACCTTC. It translates to CASSSGTGNNYGYTF.

CDR3 in DNA: TGCAGCGTTGAAAGAGGGATAAGCTCCTACAATGAGCAGTTCTTC. Protein sequence: CSVERGISSYNEQFF. The rearrangement uses TRBV29-1 and TRBJ2-1, with D maybe TRBD2 (5 bases). This CDR3 comprises 15 residues. Trimming removed 2 bases at V and 0 bases at J, with 11 bases between. Germline loops: CDR1 SQVTM, CDR2 ANQGSEA.

The V and J genes are TRBV15 and TRBJ1-4, with a weak D call TRBD1 (5 bases). The V gene's germline CDR1 is LNHNV and CDR2 YYDKDF (reference sequence). This CDR3 contains 12 residues. V lost 7 bases and J 10 bases, leaving 13 bases between the germline ends. The CDR3 sequence: CATKAGRGKLFF. CDR3 in DNA: TGTGCCACCAAGGCCGGAAGGGGAAAACTGTTTTTT.

The V gene is TRBV5-1, the J gene TRBJ1-3, with TRBD1 matching over 10 bases. Germline CDR1 and CDR2: SGHRS and YFSETQ. The CDR3 is 16 residues long. Losses at the gene ends were 0 bases for V and 4 bases for J; bases not matched to a gene: 4. CDR3: CASSLGQGASGNTIYF. CDR3 sequence (DNA): TGCGCCAGCAGCTTGGGACAGGGGGCGTCCGGAAACACCATATATTTT.

This clone was counted a few times. This chain connects TRBV28 to TRBJ1-5; 8 nucleotides line up with TRBD1. From germline, CDR1 is MDHEN and CDR2 SYDVKM. After removal of 5 bases from V and 6 bases from J, the junction contained 9 bases not matched to a gene. The CDR3 runs 15 residues. CDR3 residues: CASSDPGQGVQPQHF. Here the CDR3 DNA reads TGTGCCAGCAGTGACCCCGGACAGGGTGTTCAGCCCCAGCATTTT.

J is TRBJ2-3 and V is TRBV4-3; TRBD1 aligns across 8 bases. This CDR3 is 14 amino acids long. J was trimmed by 11 bases and V by 3 bases; bases with no gene match: 10. Germline V gene data show CDR1 as LGHNA and CDR2 as YSLEER. The CDR3: CASSQTGQGSEQYF. The DNA for the CDR3 is TGCGCCAGCAGCCAGACCGGACAGGGTTCGGAGCAGTATTTT.

J is TRBJ1-3 and V is TRBV28; no firm D call. CDR3 length equals 16 residues. Looked up from germline, CDR1 is MDHEN and CDR2 is SYDVKM. V was clipped by 5 bases and J by 0 bases, with 14 bases between them. CDR3 coding DNA: TGTGCCAGCAGTCCAGAAGACGGGTTCTCTGGAAACACCATATATTTT. Amino acids: CASSPEDGFSGNTIYF.

This chain uses TRBV2 with TRBJ2-7; D uncertain. Germline V CDR1 and CDR2: SNHLY, FYNNEI. This CDR3 has 15 amino acids. The germline V and J ends were trimmed by 3 bases and 0 bases, with 12 bases remaining between them. CDR3 residues: CASSDTAGRSYEQYV. Written as DNA, the CDR3 is TGTGCCAGCAGTGACACGGCTGGGCGCTCCTACGAGCAGTACGTC.